Following are 29 T cell receptor beta chains from one sample sequenced in a study of PD-1 blockade in mismatch repair-deficient tumors (dated 2017 in TCRdb). Preparation of the library involved the immunoSEQ multiplex PCR assay. TCRdb retrieved this table from immuneACCESS and kept in-frame rearrangements only. Not all clones are present; in checked studies, unresolved V genes account for under half, and no reason is known for the remainder. The sample contains under 50,000 clones, about 76% of them found a single time. The biggest ten clones account for approximately 24% of the sample. The input for sequencing was peripheral blood, taken 4 weeks after starting pembrolizumab. The receptors were gathered from an adult with mismatch repair-deficient cancer.

This chain connects TRBV5-1 to TRBJ2-5; no reliable D call. This CDR3 comprises 15 residues. Germline CDR1 reads SGHRS; CDR2 reads YFSETQ. Trimming left V 0 bases short and J 0 bases short, with 9 bases between. The CDR3 DNA reads TGCGCCAGCAGCTTGGCCGAGCTGTACCAAGAGACCCAGTACTTC. Translated: CASSLAELYQETQYF.

This clone was detected many times. This chain uses TRBV13 with TRBJ1-1, with D perhaps TRBD1 (5 bases). V was pared by 5 bases and J by 0 bases, with 10 bases between. This CDR3 spans 14 amino acids. Germline V CDR1 and CDR2: PRHDT, FYEKMQ (reference sequence). The CDR3 nucleotides are TGTGCCAGCAGCGCCGCGGGGGTGAACACTGAAGCTTTCTTT. This encodes CASSAAGVNTEAFF.

J is TRBJ1-2 and V is TRBV27, with D possibly TRBD1 on 6 matching bases. The V gene's germline CDR1 is MNHEY and CDR2 SMNVEV (reference sequence). The CDR3 spans 15 residues. V lost 6 bases, J lost 4 bases, and 18 bases lay in between. The CDR3 nucleotides read TGTGCCAGCAGAAACCAATGGGGGCTCGGCTATGGCTACACCTTC. This codes for CASRNQWGLGYGYTF.

This clone was counted a few times. This rearrangement joins TRBV29-1 to TRBJ1-2, with D perhaps TRBD1 (5 bases). This CDR3 spans 13 amino acids. V lost 3 bases and J lost 4, with 12 bases in between. CDR1 is SQVTM and CDR2 is ANQGSEA in the germline V gene. The CDR3 nucleotides read TGCAGCGTTGATTCGGGGGATCGCTATGGCTACACCTTC. Protein product: CSVDSGDRYGYTF.

V and J are TRBV27 and TRBJ1-5, with TRBD1 as a possible D gene (6 bases). The CDR3 extends over 16 amino acids. Trimming stripped 6 bases from V and 2 bases from J, with 17 bases between. The germline V gene encodes CDR1 MNHEY and CDR2 SMNVEV (reference sequence). This CDR3 reads CASSASRGAGNQPQHF. CDR3 sequence (DNA): TGTGCCAGCAGCGCATCCCGGGGGGCAGGCAATCAGCCCCAGCATTTT.

The chain employs TRBV18 and TRBJ2-5; D may match TRBD1 or TRBD2 (5 bases each). V lost 5 bases, J lost 5 bases, and 15 bases lay in between. This CDR3 region has 14 residues. CDR1 is KGHSH, CDR2 LQKENI, per germline. CDR3 amino acids: CASSSYGGEETQYF. The CDR3, as DNA: TGTGCCAGCTCATCCTATGGGGGTGAGGAGACCCAGTACTTC.

This rearrangement joins TRBV2 to TRBJ1-5; D gene uncertain. The CDR3 is made up of 15 amino acids. Trimming shortened V by 5 bases and J by 0 bases, and 11 bases separated the two germline ends. Germline CDR1 reads SNHLY; CDR2 reads FYNNEI. The CDR3 protein is CASSFDKISNQPQHF. For the CDR3, the DNA is TGTGCCAGCAGTTTCGACAAAATTAGCAATCAGCCCCAGCATTTT.

V gene TRBV30 combines with J gene TRBJ2-3; 9 bases match TRBD2. Trimming at V came to 0 bases and at J to 3 bases, leaving 4 bases not matched to a gene. The CDR3 is 15 amino acids. Germline loops: CDR1 GTSNPN, CDR2 SVGIG (reference sequence). Written as DNA, the CDR3 is TGTGCCTGGAGTGTACGCGGGAGGGAGACAGATACGCAGTATTTT. Its translation is CAWSVRGRETDTQYF. The full variable domain, completed using reference TRBV30 and TRBJ2-3, is SQTIHQWPATLVQPVGSPLSLECTVEGTSNPNLYWYRQAAGRGLQLLFYSVGIGQISSEVPQNLSASRPQDRQFILSSKKLLLSDSGFYLCAWSVRGRETDTQYFGPGTRLTVL.

The J gene is TRBJ1-1, the V gene TRBV6-1, with D uncertain. V was shortened by 2 bases and J by 3 bases, with 4 bases between the two germline ends. Germline V gene sequence: CDR1 MNHNS, CDR2 SASEGT. The CDR3 is 12 residues long. The CDR3 DNA is TGTGCCAGCAGTGAACAGGACACTGAAGCTTTCTTT. Translating gives CASSEQDTEAFF.

CDR3 bases: TGCGCCAGCAGCCCGCTCGGGACTGCGAACACTGAAGCTTTCTTT. Its translation: CASSPLGTANTEAFF. V gene TRBV5-1 combines with J gene TRBJ1-1; D perhaps matches TRBD1 (5 bases). The CDR3 has 15 amino acids. V shed 4 bases and J shed 1 base, with 14 bases lying between them. Germline lookup yields CDR1 SGHRS and CDR2 YFSETQ.

V usage is TRBV2 and J usage is TRBJ2-1, with D unresolved. The CDR3 totals 12 residues. CDR1 and CDR2 from the germline V gene are SNHLY and FYNNEI. The V and J ends lost 3 bases and 7 bases respectively, with 7 bases between them. The CDR3 here is CASSDLANEQFF. As DNA, the CDR3 is TGTGCCAGCAGTGATCTGGCGAATGAGCAGTTCTTC.

The V and J genes are TRBV2 and TRBJ2-1; D remains unclear. The germline V gene encodes CDR1 SNHLY and CDR2 FYNNEI. The CDR3 is made up of 15 amino acids. V shed 2 bases and J shed 1 base, with 9 bases lying between them. The CDR3: CASSEQGLSYNEQFF. In DNA, the CDR3 is TGTGCCAGCAGTGAACAAGGCCTATCCTACAATGAGCAGTTCTTC.

The genes are TRBV6-1 and TRBJ2-3; D is unclear. The germline V and J ends were trimmed by 3 bases and 2 bases, with 9 bases remaining between them. CDR1 and CDR2 (germline): MNHNS, SASEGT. The CDR3 runs 14 residues. The CDR3 reads CASSDRPPTDTQYF. In DNA, the CDR3 is TGTGCCAGCAGTGATCGGCCGCCCACAGATACGCAGTATTTT.

This clone was recorded once. This chain uses TRBV6-5 with TRBJ2-7, with D tentatively TRBD2 (6 bases). The V end was cut by 6 bases, the J end by 4 bases, with 19 bases between. Germline values: CDR1 MNHEY, CDR2 SVGAGI. The CDR3 has 15 residues. The DNA of the CDR3 is TGTGCCAGCAGGGGAACCGGGACTGTAATGTACGAGCAGTACTTC. The encoded protein is CASRGTGTVMYEQYF.

In DNA, the CDR3 is TGCAGCGTTGATGGGGGAGGGACCTACAATGAGCAGTTCTTC. This encodes CSVDGGGTYNEQFF. This chain connects TRBV29-1 to TRBJ2-1; 7 bases map to TRBD2. Germline lookup yields CDR1 SQVTM and CDR2 ANQGSEA. The trim removed 3 bases at V and 2 bases at J, leaving 4 bases unmatched. CDR3 length equals 14 residues.

By sample share, this clone is medium-sized (0.01 to 0.1%). The V and J genes are TRBV5-1 and TRBJ2-1, with TRBD2 matching over 7 bases. The CDR3 is made up of 19 amino acids. Germline CDR1 is SGHRS and CDR2 is YFSETQ. J lost 4 bases, V lost 0 bases, and 16 bases had no gene match. CDR3 in amino acids: CASSLGQKVAGDSYNEQFF. In nucleotides, the CDR3 is TGCGCCAGCAGCTTGGGTCAGAAGGTTGCGGGGGACTCGTACAATGAGCAGTTCTTC.

The chain links TRBV28 to TRBJ2-1; no reliable D call. The CDR3 loop spans 16 amino acids. CDR1 MDHEN and CDR2 SYDVKM come from the germline V gene. V was clipped by 2 bases and J by 0 bases, with 11 bases between them. CDR3 residues: CASSLIGPSSYNEQFF. The CDR3 DNA follows: TGTGCCAGCAGTTTAATAGGCCCCAGCTCCTACAATGAGCAGTTCTTC.

V is TRBV11-2 and J is TRBJ2-5; 8 nucleotides agree with TRBD1. J was trimmed by 9 bases and V by 1 base; bases with no gene match: 16. From germline, CDR1 is SGHAT and CDR2 FQNNGV. The CDR3 is 17 amino acids. The CDR3 sequence is CASSLGLRDRSSVAQYF. The CDR3 nucleotides read TGTGCCAGCAGCTTAGGGCTTCGGGACAGGTCCTCGGTGGCCCAGTACTTC.

The chain recombines TRBV14 with TRBJ2-3, with D unclear. The CDR3 has 12 amino acids. Deletions cut 0 bases from V and 12 bases from J, with 10 bases between. Germline loops: CDR1 SGHDN, CDR2 FVKESK. CDR3 nucleotide sequence: TGTGCCAGCAGCCAAGAAGGGATCTACCAGTATTTT. Its translation: CASSQEGIYQYF.

V usage is TRBV30 and J usage is TRBJ2-1; D might be TRBD2 (5 bases). Germline CDR1 GTSNPN, CDR2 SVGIG (reference sequence). CDR3 length: 16 amino acids. Trimming stripped 1 base from V and 0 bases from J, with 13 bases between. The CDR3 reads CAWSAVRAGSYNEQFF. Here the CDR3 DNA reads TGTGCCTGGAGTGCCGTGAGGGCCGGCTCCTACAATGAGCAGTTCTTC.

The rearrangement uses TRBV11-3 and TRBJ2-7, with 7 nucleotides matching TRBD1. Per the germline V gene, CDR1 is SGHNT and CDR2 is YENEEA. V was clipped by 0 bases and J by 5 bases; unmatched bases: 7. This CDR3 comprises 15 residues. The CDR3 region is CASSLDPGQFNEQYF. The CDR3 DNA reads TGTGCCAGCAGCTTAGATCCGGGACAGTTCAACGAGCAGTACTTC.

This clone was seen a single time. In DNA form, the CDR3 reads TGTGCCACCAGCAGACCGTTACGGACTATCAGAGAGACCCAGTACTTC. It yields the protein CATSRPLRTIRETQYF. V is TRBV15 and J is TRBJ2-5; D might be TRBD2 (6 bases). There are 16 residues in the CDR3. CDR1 is LNHNV, CDR2 YYDKDF, per germline (reference sequence). Trimming left V 2 bases short and J 4 bases short, with 17 bases between.

The V call is TRBV10-1, the J call TRBJ2-3; 12 positions match TRBD2. Trimming took 4 bases from V and 3 from J; bases not matched to a gene: 5. Germline CDR1 is WNHNN and CDR2 is SYGVQD (reference sequence). This CDR3 region has 16 residues. CDR3 loop: CASSGLTSGSTDTQYF. CDR3 DNA sequence: TGCGCCAGCAGTGGATTGACTAGCGGGAGTACAGATACGCAGTATTTT.

The chain is built from TRBV6-1 and TRBJ2-7; D is undetermined. V shed 2 bases and J shed 2 bases, with 7 bases lying between them. The CDR3 runs 13 residues. CDR1 MNHNS and CDR2 SASEGT come from the germline V gene. CDR3: CASSELLPYEQYF. The CDR3 bases are TGTGCCAGCAGTGAACTCCTCCCCTACGAGCAGTACTTC.

As DNA, the CDR3 is TGTGCCAGCAGTTACTCGGTAGGGATCTACGAGCAGTACTTC. It encodes CASSYSVGIYEQYF. The chain links TRBV6-5 to TRBJ2-7; D is undetermined. V lost 0 bases, J lost 3 bases, and 9 bases lay in between. This CDR3 contains 14 residues. Looked up from germline, CDR1 is MNHEY and CDR2 is SVGAGI.

The chain links TRBV19 to TRBJ2-5, with no clear D. The CDR3 contains 13 residues. The germline V and J ends were trimmed by 1 base and 4 bases, with 7 bases remaining between them. Looked up from germline, CDR1 is LNHDA and CDR2 is SQIVND (reference sequence). As DNA, the CDR3 is TGTGCCAGTAGTATAGCCCCGGGAGAGACCCAGTACTTC. This translates into CASSIAPGETQYF.

V gene TRBV18 combines with J gene TRBJ2-1; the match to TRBD2 covers 7 bases. V lost 0 bases and J lost 5; bases outside the gene matches: 10. Germline V CDR1 and CDR2: KGHSH, LQKENI. This CDR3 has 17 amino acids. The CDR3 spells CASSPPQTGLADNEQFF. CDR3 nucleotides: TGTGCCAGCTCACCACCCCAAACAGGTCTAGCGGACAATGAGCAGTTCTTC.

Here the CDR3 reads CASSLGSAGGSTEAFF. CDR3 DNA: TGTGCCAGCAGCTTAGGTTCGGCGGGGGGCAGTACTGAAGCTTTCTTT. This sequence joins TRBV7-8 and TRBJ1-1; D is perhaps TRBD1 (6 bases). V lost 1 base to trimming and J lost 5 bases, with 17 bases between them. In germline, CDR1 is SGHVS, CDR2 FQNEAQ. This CDR3 spans 16 amino acids.

V and J are TRBV11-3 and TRBJ1-1, with D tentatively TRBD1 (5 bases). The V end was cut by 5 bases, the J end by 4 bases, with 29 bases between. The CDR3 loop spans 19 amino acids. CDR1 and CDR2 from the germline V gene are SGHNT and YENEEA. The chain's CDR3 is CASSEKVRGRIVEVTEAFF. As DNA, the CDR3 is TGTGCCAGCAGCGAAAAAGTAAGGGGCCGTATAGTGGAGGTCACTGAAGCTTTCTTT.